These 17 T cell receptor beta chains were all obtained from the same sample, sequenced in a study of shared T cell receptors in the human thymus. Produced via immunoSEQ multiplex PCR; TCRdb's table is partial and in-frame only. Among 630,000 or so clones, 80% to 90% were seen once, and the ten largest hold about 0.0094%. These data were also filed under a second study, of human thymus T cells.

Specimen: thymocytes. The receptor source for this set is a boy in the first two years of life with a congenital heart defect.

Only one count was recorded for this clone. The chain combines TRBV27 with TRBJ2-1, with D maybe TRBD2 (6 bases). The ends were cut back, 5 bases at V and 1 base at J, with 12 bases in the middle. Germline values: CDR1 MNHEY, CDR2 SMNVEV (reference sequence). This CDR3 spans 15 amino acids. CDR3 sequence reads: CASSLRLVSYNEQFF. CDR3 sequence (DNA): TGTGCCAGCAGTCTACGACTAGTGTCCTACAATGAGCAGTTCTTC.

The rearrangement uses TRBV28 and TRBJ2-7, with TRBD1 matching 9 bases. Germline CDR1 is MDHEN and CDR2 is SYDVKM. V was pared by 4 bases and J by 11 bases, with 3 bases of the junction left unmatched. The CDR3 runs 11 residues. The CDR3 loop reads CASSSRQGEYF. The CDR3 region has the DNA TGTGCCAGCAGTTCCAGACAGGGGGAGTACTTC.

The rearrangement uses TRBV27 and TRBJ2-3; perhaps TRBD2 as D (7 bases). The germline CDR1 and CDR2 sequences are MNHEY and SMNVEV (reference sequence). The V end was cut by 4 bases, the J end by 2 bases, with 16 bases between. CDR3 length: 16 amino acids. The CDR3 sequence: CASSSGGGGYTDTQYF. CDR3 nucleotides: TGTGCCAGCAGTTCGGGAGGCGGGGGCTACACAGATACGCAGTATTTT.

The chain couples TRBV5-1 to TRBJ2-2, with a tentative D call TRBD1 (5 bases). Trimming took off 4 bases at V and 4 bases at J, with 14 bases between the two ends. This CDR3 is built from 15 residues. Germline assignment: CDR1 SGHRS and CDR2 YFSETQ. As DNA, the CDR3 is TGCGCCAGCAGCAGGACCAGGGTCGGCACCGGGGAGCTGTTTTTT. Its translation is CASSRTRVGTGELFF.

The chain joins TRBV28 to TRBJ2-1, with D possibly being TRBD1 (6 bases). The CDR3 is 12 residues long. V dropped 0 bases and J dropped 15 bases, with 12 bases sitting between them. Germline loops: CDR1 MDHEN, CDR2 SYDVKM. In nucleotides, the CDR3 is TGTGCCAGCAGTTTATGCGCCCAGGGGCGGTTCTTC. Amino acids: CASSLCAQGRFF.

This clone was seen only a few times. The rearrangement links TRBV4-1 to TRBJ1-1; D is undetermined. Germline V lookup: CDR1 MGHRA, CDR2 YSYEKL. The CDR3 runs to 16 residues. The V end was cut by 0 bases, the J end by 2 bases, with 13 bases between. In nucleotides, the CDR3 is TGCGCCAGCAGCCAAGATCCGCTGCTGAGAAACACTGAAGCTTTCTTT. It specifies CASSQDPLLRNTEAFF.

This clone was observed once. The CDR3 DNA follows: TGTGCCAGCAGCTTTCCCCAGACTAGATGGAACAATGAGCAGTTCTTC. Translation gives CASSFPQTRWNNEQFF. This sequence joins TRBV7-9 and TRBJ2-1, with a weak D call TRBD2 (6 bases). V gave up 3 bases and J gave up 5 bases, with 17 bases separating them. Germline values: CDR1 SEHNR, CDR2 FQNEAQ (reference sequence). This CDR3 is 16 amino acids long.

This chain joins TRBV6-5 and TRBJ2-7, with 11 bases identical to TRBD1. CDR3 size: 16 residues. The germline V gene encodes CDR1 MNHEY and CDR2 SVGAGI. J gave up 1 base and V 4 bases, and 6 bases lay outside the gene matches. CDR3 bases: TGTGCCAGCAGTTCATCCGGGACAGGGGGTTCCTACGAGCAGTACTTC. Residues: CASSSSGTGGSYEQYF.

The J gene is TRBJ1-5, the V gene TRBV19; D is unresolved. This CDR3 comprises 15 residues. Trimming pared 1 base from V and 4 bases from J, leaving 11 bases between. Germline V CDR1 and CDR2: LNHDA, SQIVND (reference sequence). The CDR3 nucleotides read TGTGCCAGTAGTATAGCACCAACTAAAAATCAGCCCCAGCATTTT. Protein sequence: CASSIAPTKNQPQHF.

This clone has a single count. J is TRBJ2-1 and V is TRBV29-1, with TRBD2 matching over 12 bases. This CDR3 is built from 18 residues. Germline loops: CDR1 SQVTM, CDR2 ANQGSEA. Trimming took 0 bases from V and 8 from J; bases not matched to a gene: 14. The CDR3 reads CSVEESPSGGAQLYEQFF. In DNA, the CDR3 is TGCAGCGTTGAAGAATCTCCTAGCGGGGGGGCACAATTATATGAGCAGTTCTTC.

This clone was recorded only once. The chain carries TRBV30 and TRBJ2-3; 8 bases match TRBD1. V trimming: 1 base; J trimming: 10 bases; junction bases outside the gene matches: 16. Looked up from germline, CDR1 is GTSNPN and CDR2 is SVGIG (reference sequence). The CDR3 loop spans 16 amino acids. The CDR3, as DNA: TGTGCCTGGAGTGCAATCTCAAGACAGGGGCGGGTTCCGCAGTATTTT. This codes for CAWSAISRQGRVPQYF.

This clone was seen a few times. This chain uses TRBV29-1 with TRBJ2-7, with a weak D call TRBD2 (5 bases). From germline, CDR1 is SQVTM and CDR2 ANQGSEA. V shed 1 base and J shed 5 bases, with 9 bases lying between them. The CDR3 runs to 12 residues. For the CDR3, the DNA is TGCAGCGTTGAAGCGCCGGGGAACGAGCAGTACTTC. It specifies CSVEAPGNEQYF.

V and J are TRBV10-2 and TRBJ1-2; the match to TRBD1 covers 9 bases. The trim removed 6 bases at V and 1 base at J, leaving 12 bases unmatched. CDR3 length equals 17 residues. In germline, CDR1 is WSHSY, CDR2 SAAADI. CDR3 sequence: CASRIPGQGGNNYGYTF. CDR3 in DNA: TGCGCCAGCAGGATACCGGGACAGGGAGGAAATAACTATGGCTACACCTTC.

The J gene is TRBJ2-3, the V gene TRBV27; 8 nucleotides agree with TRBD1. Germline values: CDR1 MNHEY, CDR2 SMNVEV (reference sequence). The CDR3 consists of 15 residues. V shed 7 bases and J 0 bases; nucleotides not matched to a gene: 6. CDR3 sequence (DNA): TGTGCCAGCACCGCCGGACAGGGAAGCACAGATACGCAGTATTTT. Amino acid sequence: CASTAGQGSTDTQYF.

This clone was seen a handful of times. The gene calls are TRBV9 and TRBJ1-4, with 8 bases lining up with TRBD1. Germline trimming cut 0 bases from V and 7 bases from J; bases unmatched to any gene: 14. From germline, CDR1 is SGDLS and CDR2 YYNGEE. There are 18 residues in the CDR3. CDR3 region: CASSVGDRGRLYGEKLFF. In nucleotides, the CDR3 is TGTGCCAGCAGCGTAGGAGACAGGGGAAGGTTATATGGTGAAAAACTGTTTTTT.

This clone was seen a few times. The rearrangement links TRBV21-1 to TRBJ2-1; the D call in the table, TRBD1, was not verified against the DNA. TRBV21-1 is labeled a pseudogene. This CDR3 is 16 amino acids long. CDR3 region: CASSKRWQGGSNEQFF. In nucleotides, the CDR3 is TGTGCCAGCAGCAAACGTTGGCAGGGTGGTAGCAATGAGCAGTTCTTC.

This chain joins TRBV9 and TRBJ2-7, with TRBD1 matching 8 bases. V lost 0 bases to trimming and J lost 1 base; unmatched junction nucleotides: 0. The CDR3 runs to 14 residues. Germline V CDR1 and CDR2: SGDLS, YYNGEE. The CDR3 region is CASSVGDRSYEQYF. The CDR3 nucleotides read TGTGCCAGCAGCGTAGGGGACAGGTCCTACGAGCAGTACTTC.